The following is a T cell receptor (beta chain) sequence with its context. This specimen belongs to a study of CD8 T cells in Susac syndrome. With random hexamers, reverse transcription was performed on about 0.5 to 1 ug of RNA. TCRdb reprocessed the immunoSEQ multiplex PCR reads with MiXCR, giving one entry per CDR3 protein. The sample lists hundreds of thousands of distinct CDR3 sequences; 89% were seen once. Sequencing input: CD8+ T cells from PBMCs. This sequence was found in a human donor with multiple sclerosis.

CDR3 DNA sequence: TGTGCCACCAGCAGAGATCTAGGGAAGGACACCATATATTTT. Translating it yields CATSRDLGKDTIYF. The chain couples TRBV15 to TRBJ1-3; no firm D call. CDR1 is LNHNV and CDR2 is YYDKDF in the germline V gene (reference sequence). The CDR3 contains 14 residues. Trimming shortened V by 0 bases and J by 8 bases, and 11 bases separated the two germline ends.